A selection of T cell receptor beta chains follows, all from one sample in a study of control samples from healthy donors and cancer patients. Method: immunoSEQ multiplex PCR; TCRdb's copy keeps in-frame clones and lacks some. The sample consists of approximately 44,000 clones, 60% to 80% of them appearing once. Source material: formalin-fixed, paraffin-embedded tissue. The receptors were gathered from a male donor with melanoma. CDR3s include the opening cysteine and the closing phenylalanine or tryptophan. Fields, in order: clone size, V gene, J gene, D gene, CDR3 DNA, CDR3 protein. D genes are given only for firm matches. Some rows have no size entry. The others give once, few or many, or a class for an expanded clone.

clone size: many; V gene: TRBV3-1/TRBV3-2; J gene: TRBJ2-5; D gene: -; CDR3 DNA: TGTGCCAGCAGCCTCATAGCTGTCCAAGAGACCCAGTACTTC; CDR3 protein: CASSLIAVQETQYF
clone size: -; V gene: TRBV28; J gene: TRBJ2-7; D gene: -; CDR3 DNA: TGTGCCAGTTGGGAGCCCCGGGGGAGTCGCGAGCAGTACTTC; CDR3 protein: CASWEPRGSREQYF
clone size: few; V gene: TRBV15; J gene: TRBJ2-7; D gene: -; CDR3 DNA: TGTGCCACCAGCAGAGAGCGGGGTCCCTACGAGCAGTACTTC; CDR3 protein: CATSRERGPYEQYF
clone size: -; V gene: TRBV5-1; J gene: TRBJ2-3; D gene: -; CDR3 DNA: TGCGCCAGCAGCCCACGACCCAACACAGATACGCAGTATTTT; CDR3 protein: CASSPRPNTDTQYF
clone size: -; V gene: TRBV28; J gene: TRBJ1-1; D gene: -; CDR3 DNA: TGTGCCAGCAGTCCCCCCGAGGCTACTATGAACACTGAAGCTTTCTTT; CDR3 protein: CASSPPEATMNTEAFF
clone size: -; V gene: TRBV21-1; J gene: TRBJ1-1; D gene: -; CDR3 DNA: TGTGCCAGCAGCGAAGGAACCGGGAGCCCCAACACTGAAGCTTTCTTT; CDR3 protein: CASSEGTGSPNTEAFF
clone size: few; V gene: TRBV6-5; J gene: TRBJ2-1; D gene: -; CDR3 DNA: TGTGCCAGCAGTTATGACGGCCTGGGGTCCAATGAGCAGTTCTTC; CDR3 protein: CASSYDGLGSNEQFF
clone size: once; V gene: TRBV10-3; J gene: TRBJ2-3; D gene: TRBD2; CDR3 DNA: TGTGCCATCCGTCGGGGGGAGGGGTCAGATACGCAGTATTTT; CDR3 protein: CAIRRGEGSDTQYF
clone size: -; V gene: TRBV19; J gene: TRBJ1-5; D gene: -; CDR3 DNA: TGTGCCAGTAGTATTGGGGGGTCCGGGCAGCCCCAGCATTTT; CDR3 protein: CASSIGGSGQPQHF
clone size: -; V gene: TRBV6-5; J gene: TRBJ1-1; D gene: -; CDR3 DNA: TGTACCAGCACCGAAAAGGGGGGATTCGGCACTGAAGCTTTCTTT; CDR3 protein: CTSTEKGGFGTEAFF
clone size: -; V gene: TRBV3-1/TRBV3-2; J gene: TRBJ2-1; D gene: TRBD2; CDR3 DNA: TGTGCCAGCAGCAAAGGAAGACTAGCGGGAGTCTATGAGCAGTTCTTC; CDR3 protein: CASSKGRLAGVYEQFF
clone size: -; V gene: TRBV6-1; J gene: TRBJ1-5; D gene: TRBD1; CDR3 DNA: TGTGCCAGCAGTGAAGCCCTGGACAGGGGGAATCAGCCCCAGCATTTT; CDR3 protein: CASSEALDRGNQPQHF
clone size: -; V gene: TRBV7-9; J gene: TRBJ2-7; D gene: TRBD1; CDR3 DNA: TGTGCCAGCAGCCACGGGCGCCCGGGACAGGGGGATTACGAGCAATACTTC; CDR3 protein: CASSHGRPGQGDYEQYF